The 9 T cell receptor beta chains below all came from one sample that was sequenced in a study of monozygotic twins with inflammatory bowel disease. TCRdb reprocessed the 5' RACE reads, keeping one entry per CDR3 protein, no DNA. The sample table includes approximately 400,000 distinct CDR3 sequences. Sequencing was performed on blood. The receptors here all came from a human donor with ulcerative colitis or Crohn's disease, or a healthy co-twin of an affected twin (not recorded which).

The CDR3 region is CASSRQGAGGNTIYF. The gene calls are TRBV7-8 and TRBJ1-3; TCRdb picks TRBD1, but there is no DNA to check that call. The CDR3 has 15 amino acids. Germline assignment: CDR1 SGHVS and CDR2 FQNEAQ.

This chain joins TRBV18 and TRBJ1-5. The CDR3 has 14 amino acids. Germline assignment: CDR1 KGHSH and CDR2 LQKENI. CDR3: CASSPTGNPQPQHF.

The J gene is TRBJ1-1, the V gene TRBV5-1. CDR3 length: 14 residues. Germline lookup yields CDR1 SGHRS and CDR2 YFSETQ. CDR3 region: CASSLAQPNTEAFF.

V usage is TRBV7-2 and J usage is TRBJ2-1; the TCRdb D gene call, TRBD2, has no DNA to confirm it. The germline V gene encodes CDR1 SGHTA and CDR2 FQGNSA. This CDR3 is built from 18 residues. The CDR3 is CASSLSRNGRRRDNEQFF.

The CDR3 sequence: CASSFGTTQETQYF. This chain connects TRBV5-1 to TRBJ2-5; TCRdb's D call of TRBD1 is untestable without DNA. CDR3 length: 14 residues. The germline CDR1 and CDR2 sequences are SGHRS and YFSETQ.

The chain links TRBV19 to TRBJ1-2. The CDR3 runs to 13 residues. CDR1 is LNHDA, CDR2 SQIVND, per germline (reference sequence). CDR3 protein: CASNEGEDYGYTF.

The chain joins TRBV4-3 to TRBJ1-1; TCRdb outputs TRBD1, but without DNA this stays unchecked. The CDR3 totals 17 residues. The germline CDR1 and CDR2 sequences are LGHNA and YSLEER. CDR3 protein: CASSQEDLRGGNTEAFF.

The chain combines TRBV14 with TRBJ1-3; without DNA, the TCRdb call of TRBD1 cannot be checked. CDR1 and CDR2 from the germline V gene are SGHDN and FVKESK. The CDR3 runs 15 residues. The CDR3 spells CASTHRDRVGNTIYF.

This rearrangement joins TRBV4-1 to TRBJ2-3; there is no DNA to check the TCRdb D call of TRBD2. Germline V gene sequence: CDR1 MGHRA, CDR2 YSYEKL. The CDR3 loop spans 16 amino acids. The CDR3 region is CASSQLSGSSTDTQYF.